This TCR beta chain was sequenced for a study of blood T cell repertoires in COVID-19. For the study at large: From T cells, B-cell-depleted T cells, or PBMCs came the material, which was cDNA or gDNA.

This clone was counted a few times. Methods used by the authors: For nucleated cells, counts were estimated from reference gene primer amplification. Method: immunoSEQ multiplex PCR; TCRdb's copy keeps in-frame clones and lacks some. That table supplies the V and J calls and clone size; D and trimming were determined from the DNA. The sample lists approximately 94,000 clones, 85% occurring once. Between the trimmed V and J ends, which lost 6 bases and 2 bases, there was a span of 7 bases. This CDR3 has 12 amino acids. This sequence was found in a man between 50 and 59 years old with active or convalescent COVID-19. The material sequenced was peripheral blood. The chain couples TRBV12-3 or TRBV12-4 to TRBJ1-2; D is uncertain. CDR3 residues: CASSRSNYGYTF. The DNA for the CDR3 is TGTGCCAGCAGCCGTTCCAACTATGGCTACACCTTC.